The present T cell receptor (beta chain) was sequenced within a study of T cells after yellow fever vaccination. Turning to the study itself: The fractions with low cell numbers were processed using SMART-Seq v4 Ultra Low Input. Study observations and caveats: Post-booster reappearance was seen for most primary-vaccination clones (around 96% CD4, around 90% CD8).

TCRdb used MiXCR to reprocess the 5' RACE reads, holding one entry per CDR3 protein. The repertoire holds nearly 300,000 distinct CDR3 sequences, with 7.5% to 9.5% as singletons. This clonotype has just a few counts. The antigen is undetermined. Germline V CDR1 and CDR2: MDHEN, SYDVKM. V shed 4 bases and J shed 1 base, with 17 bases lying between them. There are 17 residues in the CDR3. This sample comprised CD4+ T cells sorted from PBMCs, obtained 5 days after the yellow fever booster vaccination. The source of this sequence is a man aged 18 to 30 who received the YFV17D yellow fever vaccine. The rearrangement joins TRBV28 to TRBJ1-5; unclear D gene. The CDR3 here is CASSSWAKYVSNQPQHF. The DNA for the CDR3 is TGTGCCAGCAGTTCGTGGGCGAAATATGTGAGCAATCAGCCCCAGCATTTT.